This T cell receptor (beta chain) is from a study of T cells in Graves' hyperthyroidism and ophthalmopathy. Hyperthyroidism patients were newly diagnosed, had disease duration under 2 months, and were aged 18 to 65 years. The V gene's germline CDR1 is SGHVS and CDR2 FNYEAQ. The CDR3 is 16 residues long. J lost 5 bases, V lost 5 bases, and 10 bases had no gene match. In its sample, this clonotype was seen many times. Its specificity is unknown. In this CDR3 the conserved last residue, phenylalanine or tryptophan, is missing, so a read error is likely. Amplification targeted TCR beta CDR3 regions from RNA transcripts. The TCR CDR3 was amplified in a first-round RT-PCR using the HTBI primer set. TCRdb itself ran the multiplex PCR reads through MiXCR, one entry per CDR3 protein. The sample holds around 500,000 distinct CDR3 sequences, around 15% seen once. Broader study findings: Ophthalmopathy cases were set apart from stable hyperthyroidism by a 13 V-J model. Prediction of ophthalmopathy progression came a median approximately 6.6 months pre-onset.

The sequence was obtained from a woman between 18 and 29 years old with Graves' hyperthyroidism. The rearrangement joins TRBV7-6 to TRBJ1-2, with 11 bases lining up with TRBD1. The specimen sequenced was blood. The CDR3: CASSPTGTGGGYGYTL. The CDR3 DNA sequence: TGTGCCAGCAGCCCGACCGGGACAGGGGGTGGATATGGCTACACCCTC.